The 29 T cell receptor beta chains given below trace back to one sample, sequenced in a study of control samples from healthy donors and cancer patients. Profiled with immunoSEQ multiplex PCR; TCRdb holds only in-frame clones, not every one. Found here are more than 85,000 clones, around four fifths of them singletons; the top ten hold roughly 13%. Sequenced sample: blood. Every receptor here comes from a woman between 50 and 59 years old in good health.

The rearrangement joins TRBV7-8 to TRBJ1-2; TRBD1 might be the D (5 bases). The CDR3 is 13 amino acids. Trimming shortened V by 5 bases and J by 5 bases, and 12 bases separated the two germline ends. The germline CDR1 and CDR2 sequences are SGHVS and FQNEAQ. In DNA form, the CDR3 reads TGTGCCAGCAGCCGCGGGGGTGGGTATGGCTACACCTTC. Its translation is CASSRGGGYGYTF.

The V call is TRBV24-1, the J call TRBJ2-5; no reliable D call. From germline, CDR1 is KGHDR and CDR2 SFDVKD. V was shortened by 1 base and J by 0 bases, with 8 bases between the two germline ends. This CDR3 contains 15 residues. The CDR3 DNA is TGTGCCACCAGTGATTTTAGGGCAAACCAAGAGACCCAGTACTTC. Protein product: CATSDFRANQETQYF.

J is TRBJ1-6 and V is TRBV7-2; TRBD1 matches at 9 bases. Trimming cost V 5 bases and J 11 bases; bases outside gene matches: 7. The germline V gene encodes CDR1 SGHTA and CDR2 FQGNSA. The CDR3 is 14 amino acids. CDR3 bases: TGTGCCAGCAGCGAACGACAGGGGGTTACACCCCTCCACTTT. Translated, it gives CASSERQGVTPLHF.

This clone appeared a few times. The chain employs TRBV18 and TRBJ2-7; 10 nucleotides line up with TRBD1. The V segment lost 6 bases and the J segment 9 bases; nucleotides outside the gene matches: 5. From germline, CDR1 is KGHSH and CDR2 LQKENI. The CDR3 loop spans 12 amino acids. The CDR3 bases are TGTGCCAGCTCGCCGCGACAGGGGGCGCAGTACTTC. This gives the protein CASSPRQGAQYF. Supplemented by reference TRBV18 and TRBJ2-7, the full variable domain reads NAGVMQNPRHLVRRRGQEARLRCSPMKGHSHVYWYRQLPEEGLKFMVYLQKENIIDESGMPKERFSAEFPKEGPSILRIQQVVRGDSAAYFCASSPRQGAQYFGPGTRLTVT.

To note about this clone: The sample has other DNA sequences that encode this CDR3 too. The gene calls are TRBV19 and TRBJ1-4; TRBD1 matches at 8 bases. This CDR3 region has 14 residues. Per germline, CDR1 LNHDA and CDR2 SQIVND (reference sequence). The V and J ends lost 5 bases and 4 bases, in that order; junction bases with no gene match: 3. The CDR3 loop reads CASSGTGLNEKLFF. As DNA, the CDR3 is TGTGCCAGTAGTGGGACAGGACTTAATGAAAAACTGTTTTTT.

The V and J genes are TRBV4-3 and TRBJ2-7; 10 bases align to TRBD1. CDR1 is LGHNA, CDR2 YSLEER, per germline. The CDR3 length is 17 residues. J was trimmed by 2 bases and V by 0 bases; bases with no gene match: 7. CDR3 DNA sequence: TGCGCCAGCAGCCAAGATACTGGGACAGGGGTCACCTACGAGCAGTACTTC. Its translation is CASSQDTGTGVTYEQYF.

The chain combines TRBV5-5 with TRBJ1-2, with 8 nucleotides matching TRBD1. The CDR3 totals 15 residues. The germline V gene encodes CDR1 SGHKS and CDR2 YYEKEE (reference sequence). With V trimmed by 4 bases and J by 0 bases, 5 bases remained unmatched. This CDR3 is CASSGGQATNYGYTF. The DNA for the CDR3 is TGTGCCAGCAGCGGGGGACAGGCGACTAACTATGGCTACACCTTC.

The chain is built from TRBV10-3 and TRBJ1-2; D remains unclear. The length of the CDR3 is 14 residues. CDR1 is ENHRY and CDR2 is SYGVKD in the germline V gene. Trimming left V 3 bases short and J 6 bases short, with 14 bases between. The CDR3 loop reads CAISEITVVDGYTF. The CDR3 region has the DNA TGTGCCATCAGTGAAATAACGGTTGTCGATGGCTACACCTTC.

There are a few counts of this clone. The CDR3 DNA reads TGTGCCAGCAGCAGTCGCCGGGACAGGGGGCCTTTGGACACTGAAGCTTTCTTT. Amino acids: CASSSRRDRGPLDTEAFF. V and J are TRBV21-1 and TRBJ1-1; the table's D gene call, TRBD1, was not cross checked with the DNA. TRBV21-1 is labeled a pseudogene. The CDR3 consists of 18 residues.

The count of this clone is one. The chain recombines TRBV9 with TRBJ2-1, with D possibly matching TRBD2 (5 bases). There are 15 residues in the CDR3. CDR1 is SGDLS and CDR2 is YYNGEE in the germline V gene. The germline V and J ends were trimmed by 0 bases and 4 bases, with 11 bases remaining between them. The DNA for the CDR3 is TGTGCCAGCAGCGTAGACCAGCGGTCGTACAATGAGCAGTTCTTC. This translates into CASSVDQRSYNEQFF.

This CDR3 is CASARLRATNTGELFF. The CDR3 DNA is TGTGCCAGCGCAAGACTTCGGGCAACTAACACCGGGGAGCTGTTTTTT. This sequence joins TRBV2 and TRBJ2-2; D unresolved. Trimming cost V 8 bases and J 2 bases, with 18 bases left between them. CDR3 length: 16 amino acids. From germline, CDR1 is SNHLY and CDR2 FYNNEI.

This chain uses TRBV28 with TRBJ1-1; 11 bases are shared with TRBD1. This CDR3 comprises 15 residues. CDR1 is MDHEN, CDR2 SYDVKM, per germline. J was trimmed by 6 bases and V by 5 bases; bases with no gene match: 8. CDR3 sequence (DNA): TGTGCCAGCAGTCCCCATGGACAGGGGGCCGCTGAAGCTTTCTTT. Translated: CASSPHGQGAAEAFF.

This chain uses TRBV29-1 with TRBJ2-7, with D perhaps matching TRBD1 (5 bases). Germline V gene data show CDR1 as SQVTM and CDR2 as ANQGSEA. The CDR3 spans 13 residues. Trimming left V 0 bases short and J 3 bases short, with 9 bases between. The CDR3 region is CSVEDRGNYEQYF. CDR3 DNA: TGCAGCGTTGAAGATAGGGGAAACTACGAGCAGTACTTC.

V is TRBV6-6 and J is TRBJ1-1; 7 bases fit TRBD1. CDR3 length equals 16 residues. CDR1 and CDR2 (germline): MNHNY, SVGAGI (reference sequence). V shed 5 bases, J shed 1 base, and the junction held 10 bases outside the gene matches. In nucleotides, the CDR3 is TGTGCCAGCAGTACTACTAGGACAGGTGGGAACACTGAAGCTTTCTTT. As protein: CASSTTRTGGNTEAFF.

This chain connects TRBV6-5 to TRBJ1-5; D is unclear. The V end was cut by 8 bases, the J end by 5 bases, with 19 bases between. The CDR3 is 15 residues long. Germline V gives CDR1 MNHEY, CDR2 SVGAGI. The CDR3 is CASSRSSVGDQPQHF. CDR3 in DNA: TGTGCCAGCTCTAGGTCCTCGGTGGGCGATCAGCCCCAGCATTTT.

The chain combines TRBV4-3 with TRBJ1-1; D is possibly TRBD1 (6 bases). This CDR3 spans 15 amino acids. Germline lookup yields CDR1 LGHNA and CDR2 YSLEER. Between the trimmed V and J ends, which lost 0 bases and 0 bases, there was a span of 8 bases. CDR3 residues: CASSQDPGVNTEAFF. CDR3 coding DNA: TGCGCCAGCAGCCAAGATCCAGGGGTGAACACTGAAGCTTTCTTT.

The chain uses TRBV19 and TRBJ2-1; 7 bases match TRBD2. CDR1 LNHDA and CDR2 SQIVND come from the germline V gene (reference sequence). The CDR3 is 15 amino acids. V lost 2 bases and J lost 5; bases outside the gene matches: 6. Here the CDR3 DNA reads TGTGCCAGTAGTATAAACCCCAGCGGGAACAATGAGCAGTTCTTC. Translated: CASSINPSGNNEQFF.

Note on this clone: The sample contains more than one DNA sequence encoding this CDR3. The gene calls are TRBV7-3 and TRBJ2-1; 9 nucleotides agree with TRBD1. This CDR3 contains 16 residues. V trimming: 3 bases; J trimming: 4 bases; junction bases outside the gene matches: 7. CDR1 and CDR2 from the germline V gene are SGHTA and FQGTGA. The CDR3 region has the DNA TGTGCCAGCAGCTTTCGACAGGGGGGTCGGTACAATGAGCAGTTCTTC. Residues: CASSFRQGGRYNEQFF.

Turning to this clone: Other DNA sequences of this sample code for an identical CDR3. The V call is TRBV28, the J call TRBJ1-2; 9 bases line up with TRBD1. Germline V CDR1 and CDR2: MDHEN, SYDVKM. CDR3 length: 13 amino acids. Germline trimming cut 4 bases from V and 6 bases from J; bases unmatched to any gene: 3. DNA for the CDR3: TGTGCCAGCAGTTCGAGGGACAGGGATGGCTACACCTTC. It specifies CASSSRDRDGYTF.

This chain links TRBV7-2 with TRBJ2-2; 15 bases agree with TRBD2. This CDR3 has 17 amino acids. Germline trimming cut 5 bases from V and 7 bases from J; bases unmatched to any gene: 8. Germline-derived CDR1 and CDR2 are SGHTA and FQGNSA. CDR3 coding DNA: TGTGCCAGCAGCCCAAGGACTAGCGGGAGGGTCGGCGGGGAGCTGTTTTTT. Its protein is CASSPRTSGRVGGELFF. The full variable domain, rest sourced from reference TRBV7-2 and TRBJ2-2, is GAGVSQSPSNKVTEKGKDVELRCDPISGHTALYWYRQSLGQGLEFLIYFQGNSAPDKSGLPSDRFSAERTGGSVSTLTIQRTQQEDSAVYLCASSPRTSGRVGGELFFGEGSRLTVL.

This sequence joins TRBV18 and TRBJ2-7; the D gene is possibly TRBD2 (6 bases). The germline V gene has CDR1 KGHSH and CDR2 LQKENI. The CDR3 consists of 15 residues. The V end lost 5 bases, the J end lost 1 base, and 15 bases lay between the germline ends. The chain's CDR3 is CASSSSGTGSYEQYF. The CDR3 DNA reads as TGTGCCAGCTCATCCTCCGGGACTGGTTCCTACGAGCAGTACTTC.

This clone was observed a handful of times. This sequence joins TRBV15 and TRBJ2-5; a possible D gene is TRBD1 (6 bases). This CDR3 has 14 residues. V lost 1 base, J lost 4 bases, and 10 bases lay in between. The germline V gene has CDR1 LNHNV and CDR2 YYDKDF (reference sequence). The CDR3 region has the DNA TGTGCCACCAGCAGAGGTTCCAGGGGAGAGACCCAGTACTTC. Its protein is CATSRGSRGETQYF.

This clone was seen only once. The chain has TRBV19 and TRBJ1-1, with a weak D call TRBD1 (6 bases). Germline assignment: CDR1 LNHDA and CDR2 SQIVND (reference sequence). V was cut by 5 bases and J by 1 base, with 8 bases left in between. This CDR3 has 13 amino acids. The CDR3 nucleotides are TGTGCCAGTAGTGACAGGAAGAACACTGAAGCTTTCTTT. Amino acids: CASSDRKNTEAFF.

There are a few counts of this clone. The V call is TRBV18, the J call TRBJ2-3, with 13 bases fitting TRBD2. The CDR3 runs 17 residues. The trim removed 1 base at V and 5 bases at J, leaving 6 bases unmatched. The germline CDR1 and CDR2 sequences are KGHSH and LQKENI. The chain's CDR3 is CASSPQTSGGSRDTQYF. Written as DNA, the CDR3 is TGTGCCAGCTCACCACAGACTAGCGGGGGGTCCAGAGATACGCAGTATTTT.

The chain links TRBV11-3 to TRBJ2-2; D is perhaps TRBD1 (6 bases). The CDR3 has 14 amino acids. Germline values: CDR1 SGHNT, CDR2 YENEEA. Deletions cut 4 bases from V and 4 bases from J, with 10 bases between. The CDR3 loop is CASSSVRGTGELFF. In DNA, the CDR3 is TGTGCCAGCAGCTCCGTCAGGGGCACCGGGGAGCTGTTTTTT.

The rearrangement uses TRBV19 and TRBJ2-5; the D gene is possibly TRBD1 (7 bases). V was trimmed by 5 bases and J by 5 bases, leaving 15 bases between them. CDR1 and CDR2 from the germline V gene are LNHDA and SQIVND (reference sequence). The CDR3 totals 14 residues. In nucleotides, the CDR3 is TGTGCCAGTAGTTTCCTGACAGGGAGGGAGACCCAGTACTTC. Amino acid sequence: CASSFLTGRETQYF.

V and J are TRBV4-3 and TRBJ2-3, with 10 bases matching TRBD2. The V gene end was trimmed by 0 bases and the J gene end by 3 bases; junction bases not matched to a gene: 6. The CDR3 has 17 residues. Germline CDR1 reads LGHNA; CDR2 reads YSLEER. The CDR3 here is CASSQDPPSGGTDTQYF. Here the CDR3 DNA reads TGCGCCAGCAGCCAAGATCCCCCTAGCGGGGGAACAGATACGCAGTATTTT.

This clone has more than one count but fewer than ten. The CDR3: CASSLAGGASENIQYF. In DNA, the CDR3 is TGTGCCAGCAGCTTAGCAGGGGGCGCTTCGGAAAACATTCAGTACTTC. The chain joins TRBV7-2 to TRBJ2-4, with TRBD1 identical over 7 bases. The CDR3 contains 16 residues. Germline CDR1 SGHTA, CDR2 FQGNSA. Trimming cost V 0 bases and J 5 bases; bases outside gene matches: 7.

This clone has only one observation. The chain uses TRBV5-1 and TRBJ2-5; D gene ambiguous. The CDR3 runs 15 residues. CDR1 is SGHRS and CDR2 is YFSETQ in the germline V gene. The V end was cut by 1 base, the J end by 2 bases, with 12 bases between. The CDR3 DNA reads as TGCGCCAGCAGCTTGAGTCTAGACCTACAAGAGACCCAGTACTTC. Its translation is CASSLSLDLQETQYF.